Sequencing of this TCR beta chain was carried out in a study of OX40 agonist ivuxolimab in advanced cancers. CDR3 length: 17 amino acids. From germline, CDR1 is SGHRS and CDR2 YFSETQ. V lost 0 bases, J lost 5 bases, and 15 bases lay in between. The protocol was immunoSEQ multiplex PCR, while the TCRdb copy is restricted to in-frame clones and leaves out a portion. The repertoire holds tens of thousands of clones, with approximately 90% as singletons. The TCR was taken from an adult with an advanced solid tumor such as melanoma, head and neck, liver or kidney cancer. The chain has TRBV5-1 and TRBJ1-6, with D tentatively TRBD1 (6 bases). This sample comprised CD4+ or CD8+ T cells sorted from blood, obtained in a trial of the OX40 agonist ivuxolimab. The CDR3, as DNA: TGCGCCAGCAGCTTGGTCGGGGGGGCTTACGATAATTCACCCCTCCACTTT. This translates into CASSLVGGAYDNSPLHF.